This is a list of T cell receptor beta chains from one sample in a study of T cells in Graves' hyperthyroidism and ophthalmopathy. TCRdb fed the multiplex PCR reads into MiXCR, producing one record per CDR3 protein. The table records 600,000 to 850,000 distinct CDR3 sequences, approximately 18% of them present only once. The material sequenced was blood. The receptors stem from a woman aged 45 to 65 with Graves' hyperthyroidism that later progressed to Graves' ophthalmopathy. CDR3s include the opening cysteine and the closing phenylalanine or tryptophan. The D gene is left open where the match is weak. The size field is filled for only some rows; it gives once, few, many or a size class.

d_call: NA; v_call: TRBV30; j_call: TRBJ1-2; cdr3_length: 14; clone_size: many; cdr3_aa: CAWSVRGLGRGYTF; cdr3_nt: TGTGCCTGGAGTGTAAGGGGTTTGGGGAGAGGCTACACCTTC
d_call: NA; v_call: TRBV5-8; j_call: TRBJ1-1; cdr3_length: 13; clone_size: many; cdr3_aa: CASSSNGGTEAFF; cdr3_nt: TGTGCCAGCAGCTCCAACGGGGGCACTGAAGCTTTCTTT
d_call: TRBD1; v_call: TRBV6-6; j_call: TRBJ1-5; cdr3_length: 18; clone_size: few; cdr3_aa: CASSYSIPQGAHVQPQHF; cdr3_nt: TGTGCCAGCAGTTACTCGATCCCCCAGGGGGCGCACGTTCAGCCCCAGCATTTT
d_call: NA; v_call: TRBV10-3; j_call: TRBJ2-3; cdr3_length: 13; clone_size: few; cdr3_aa: CAISEGWTDTQYF; cdr3_nt: TGTGCCATCAGTGAGGGCTGGACAGATACGCAGTATTTT
d_call: NA; v_call: TRBV20-1; j_call: TRBJ2-7; cdr3_length: 13; clone_size: many; cdr3_aa: CSVRGPRFDEQYF; cdr3_nt: TGCAGCGTCCGAGGACCCAGATTCGACGAGCAGTACTTC
d_call: TRBD1; v_call: TRBV6-1; j_call: TRBJ1-1; cdr3_length: 13; clone_size: few; cdr3_aa: CASTRTGQTEAFF; cdr3_nt: TGTGCCAGCACCAGGACAGGGCAAACTGAAGCTTTCTTT
d_call: NA; v_call: TRBV18; j_call: TRBJ1-1; cdr3_length: 12; clone_size: many; cdr3_aa: CASSAIGTEAFF; cdr3_nt: TGTGCCAGCTCAGCGATTGGGACTGAAGCTTTCTTT
d_call: NA; v_call: TRBV3-1; j_call: TRBJ2-3; cdr3_length: 16; clone_size: NA; cdr3_aa: CASSQGGRLRTDTQYF; cdr3_nt: TGTGCCAGCAGCCAAGGAGGGAGGCTGCGCACAGATACGCAGTATTTT
d_call: TRBD1; v_call: TRBV6-6; j_call: TRBJ1-4; cdr3_length: 15; clone_size: few; cdr3_aa: CASSYLGQDNEKLFF; cdr3_nt: TGTGCCAGCAGTTACTTGGGACAGGATAATGAAAAACTGTTTTTT
d_call: NA; v_call: TRBV11-2; j_call: TRBJ1-5; cdr3_length: 15; clone_size: many; cdr3_aa: CASSLTGSSNQPQHF; cdr3_nt: TGTGCCAGCAGCTTAACAGGGTCTAGCAATCAGCCCCAGCATTTT
d_call: NA; v_call: TRBV20-1; j_call: TRBJ1-6; cdr3_length: 14; clone_size: many; cdr3_aa: CSAGLRGLNSPLHF; cdr3_nt: TGCAGTGCTGGACTTCGGGGGCTTAATTCACCCCTCCACTTT
d_call: TRBD1; v_call: TRBV6-1; j_call: TRBJ1-1; cdr3_length: 15; clone_size: few; cdr3_aa: CASRWPGQAESEAFF; cdr3_nt: TGTGCCAGCAGGTGGCCGGGACAGGCAGAATCTGAAGCTTTCTTT
d_call: TRBD1; v_call: TRBV6-2/TRBV6-3; j_call: TRBJ2-5; cdr3_length: 15; clone_size: NA; cdr3_aa: CASRPIRGLGQTQYF; cdr3_nt: TGTGCCAGCAGACCGATCAGGGGGCTAGGGCAGACCCAGTACTTC
d_call: TRBD1; v_call: TRBV6-9; j_call: TRBJ1-2; cdr3_length: 15; clone_size: NA; cdr3_aa: CASSYGTGYQYGYTF; cdr3_nt: TGTGCCAGCAGTTACGGGACAGGGTACCAATATGGCTACACCTTC
d_call: TRBD2; v_call: TRBV20-1; j_call: TRBJ2-1; cdr3_length: 15; clone_size: NA; cdr3_aa: CSATVSTSAYNEQFF; cdr3_nt: TGCAGTGCTACCGTCTCGACTAGCGCCTACAATGAGCAGTTCTTC
d_call: NA; v_call: TRBV6-2/TRBV6-3; j_call: TRBJ2-1; cdr3_length: 12; clone_size: NA; cdr3_aa: CASRRTVGVQFF; cdr3_nt: TGTGCCAGCAGGCGAACTGTAGGGGTGCAGTTCTTC
d_call: TRBD1; v_call: TRBV10-3; j_call: TRBJ1-4; cdr3_length: 16; clone_size: NA; cdr3_aa: CAISTGTGGTNEKLFF; cdr3_nt: TGTGCCATCAGTACCGGGACAGGGGGGACTAATGAAAAACTGTTTTTT
d_call: TRBD1; v_call: TRBV20-1; j_call: TRBJ1-1; cdr3_length: 12; clone_size: NA; cdr3_aa: CSAQDRVSEAFF; cdr3_nt: TGCAGTGCTCAGGACAGGGTCTCTGAAGCTTTCTTT
d_call: TRBD1; v_call: TRBV6-6; j_call: TRBJ2-1; cdr3_length: 15; clone_size: few; cdr3_aa: CASSYLGTGRNEQFF; cdr3_nt: TGTGCCAGCAGTTACTTAGGGACAGGGAGGAATGAGCAGTTCTTC
d_call: TRBD2; v_call: TRBV2; j_call: TRBJ2-3; cdr3_length: 16; clone_size: NA; cdr3_aa: CASREGTLLLRGTQYF; cdr3_nt: TGTGCCAGCCGGGAGGGGACTCTACTCCTCCGGGGTACGCAGTATTTT
d_call: NA; v_call: TRBV15; j_call: TRBJ2-5; cdr3_length: 12; clone_size: few; cdr3_aa: CATRSNQETQYF; cdr3_nt: TGTGCCACCAGGAGTAACCAAGAGACCCAGTACTTC
d_call: TRBD2; v_call: TRBV2; j_call: TRBJ2-7; cdr3_length: 18; clone_size: many; cdr3_aa: CASTPGIPLAGSTYEQYF; cdr3_nt: TGTGCCAGCACCCCGGGGATCCCTCTAGCGGGGTCCACCTACGAGCAGTACTTC
d_call: NA; v_call: TRBV14; j_call: TRBJ2-3; cdr3_length: 16; clone_size: NA; cdr3_aa: CASSQDWGRKTDTQYF; cdr3_nt: TGTGCCAGCAGCCAAGATTGGGGCAGAAAAACAGATACGCAGTATTTT
d_call: NA; v_call: TRBV11-2; j_call: TRBJ1-5; cdr3_length: 16; clone_size: many; cdr3_aa: CASSLGGQLGNQPQHF; cdr3_nt: TGTGCCAGCAGCTTAGGGGGGCAGCTCGGCAATCAGCCCCAGCATTTT
d_call: TRBD2; v_call: TRBV6-1; j_call: TRBJ2-7; cdr3_length: 15; clone_size: many; cdr3_aa: CASSGGSGGPYEQYF; cdr3_nt: TGTGCCAGCAGTGGAGGTAGCGGGGGCCCCTACGAGCAGTACTTC
d_call: TRBD1; v_call: TRBV11-3; j_call: TRBJ2-5; cdr3_length: 18; clone_size: few; cdr3_aa: CASSLGPRGTAEGETQYF; cdr3_nt: TGTGCCAGCAGCTTAGGGCCCCGAGGGACAGCTGAGGGAGAGACCCAGTACTTC
d_call: TRBD2; v_call: TRBV6-2/TRBV6-3; j_call: TRBJ2-5; cdr3_length: 17; clone_size: few; cdr3_aa: CASSYSTSGGLGETQYF; cdr3_nt: TGTGCCAGCAGTTACTCTACTAGCGGGGGCCTGGGAGAGACCCAGTACTTC
d_call: NA; v_call: TRBV5-1; j_call: TRBJ2-1; cdr3_length: 12; clone_size: many; cdr3_aa: CASREGRGEQFF; cdr3_nt: TGCGCCAGCAGGGAGGGAAGGGGTGAGCAGTTCTTC
d_call: NA; v_call: TRBV20-1; j_call: TRBJ2-1; cdr3_length: 11; clone_size: many; cdr3_aa: CSARDQNEQFF; cdr3_nt: TGCAGTGCAAGGGACCAAAATGAGCAGTTCTTC
d_call: TRBD1; v_call: TRBV18; j_call: TRBJ1-2; cdr3_length: 15; clone_size: few; cdr3_aa: CASSPGGQELYGYTF; cdr3_nt: TGTGCCAGCTCACCAGGGGGACAGGAACTCTATGGCTACACCTTC
d_call: NA; v_call: TRBV7-8; j_call: TRBJ1-1; cdr3_length: 13; clone_size: NA; cdr3_aa: CASSLLAGAEAFF; cdr3_nt: TGTGCCAGCAGCCTTTTGGCGGGGGCTGAAGCTTTCTTT
d_call: NA; v_call: TRBV6-2/TRBV6-3; j_call: TRBJ2-7; cdr3_length: 14; clone_size: few; cdr3_aa: CASSRPRDTYEQYF; cdr3_nt: TGTGCCAGCAGCCGGCCCCGGGACACCTACGAGCAGTACTTC
d_call: NA; v_call: TRBV12-3/TRBV12-4; j_call: TRBJ1-4; cdr3_length: 14; clone_size: few; cdr3_aa: CASSYRATNEKLFF; cdr3_nt: TGTGCCAGCAGCTACCGGGCAACTAATGAAAAACTGTTTTTT
d_call: NA; v_call: TRBV20-1; j_call: TRBJ2-7; cdr3_length: 12; clone_size: many; cdr3_aa: CSASHGSYEQYF; cdr3_nt: TGCAGTGCTAGTCACGGTTCCTACGAGCAGTACTTC
d_call: NA; v_call: TRBV7-8; j_call: TRBJ2-5; cdr3_length: 15; clone_size: NA; cdr3_aa: CASSLESWDQETQYF; cdr3_nt: TGTGCCAGCAGCTTAGAGAGCTGGGACCAAGAGACCCAGTACTTC
d_call: TRBD2; v_call: TRBV4-2; j_call: TRBJ2-7; cdr3_length: 16; clone_size: few; cdr3_aa: CASSQEGARGAYEQYF; cdr3_nt: TGTGCCAGCAGCCAAGAAGGTGCGCGGGGGGCCTACGAGCAGTACTTC
d_call: NA; v_call: TRBV6-1; j_call: TRBJ1-5; cdr3_length: 17; clone_size: NA; cdr3_aa: CASSEAWGRGGGQPQHF; cdr3_nt: TGTGCCAGCAGTGAAGCGTGGGGTCGGGGTGGCGGTCAGCCCCAGCATTTT
d_call: NA; v_call: TRBV9; j_call: TRBJ2-2; cdr3_length: 16; clone_size: NA; cdr3_aa: CASSVPGAMGTGELFF; cdr3_nt: TGTGCCAGCAGCGTTCCCGGGGCTATGGGGACCGGGGAGCTGTTTTTT
d_call: NA; v_call: TRBV2; j_call: TRBJ1-5; cdr3_length: 13; clone_size: few; cdr3_aa: CASGVKGNQPQHF; cdr3_nt: TGTGCCAGCGGGGTTAAGGGCAATCAGCCCCAGCATTTT
d_call: NA; v_call: TRBV7-3; j_call: TRBJ2-1; cdr3_length: 15; clone_size: many; cdr3_aa: CASSSRGPGFNEQFF; cdr3_nt: TGTGCCAGCAGCTCCCGGGGTCCCGGTTTTAATGAGCAGTTCTTC
d_call: NA; v_call: TRBV6-1; j_call: TRBJ2-7; cdr3_length: 12; clone_size: many; cdr3_aa: CASTDGRYEQYF; cdr3_nt: TGTGCCAGCACGGACGGACGCTACGAGCAGTACTTC